This passage covers 21 T cell receptor beta chains from one sample sequenced in a study of CD8+CD57+ T cells in acquired aplastic anemia. Genomic DNA, serving as template, underwent TCR beta VDJ and CDR3 profiling. TCRdb re-called the reads through MiXCR, storing one row per CDR3 protein. The repertoire includes around 170,000 distinct CDR3 sequences, 35% to 50% of them detected once, and under 3.5% sits in the top ten. The sample comprised sorted CD4+, CD8+, or CD8+CD57+ T cells (not recorded which) from PBMCs. Source of these receptors: a human donor in good health.

This chain connects TRBV4-1 to TRBJ2-7, with D tentatively TRBD1 or TRBD2 (6 bases each). Germline CDR1 reads MGHRA; CDR2 reads YSYEKL. V lost 0 bases to trimming and J lost 7 bases, with 10 bases between them. This CDR3 comprises 13 residues. The CDR3, as DNA: TGCGCCAGCAGCCAAGAGGGGGGCGGAGAGCAGTACTTC. Its translation is CASSQEGGGEQYF.

This clonotype was observed a few times. The chain is built from TRBV7-8 and TRBJ1-2; 8 positions match TRBD1. Germline V gene sequence: CDR1 SGHVS, CDR2 FQNEAQ. The CDR3 length is 17 residues. V lost 2 bases to trimming and J lost 4 bases; unmatched junction nucleotides: 12. The CDR3 here is CASSLSSRQGSSYGYTF. DNA of the CDR3: TGTGCCAGCAGCTTATCTAGCAGACAGGGGTCATCCTATGGCTACACCTTC.

In its sample, this clonotype was seen many times. V and J are TRBV19 and TRBJ2-3; 15 bases are a match to TRBD2. CDR1 LNHDA and CDR2 SQIVND come from the germline V gene (reference sequence). V lost 5 bases and J lost 5; bases outside the gene matches: 14. This CDR3 is 19 amino acids long. In DNA, the CDR3 is TGTGCCAGTAGTCCTCCGGGACTAGCGGGAGGTGATTTAATAGATACGCAGTATTTT. Translation gives CASSPPGLAGGDLIDTQYF.

This clonotype was detected many times. The chain carries TRBV5-5 and TRBJ1-4; TRBD1 matches 7 bases. V lost 2 bases to trimming and J lost 6 bases; unmatched junction nucleotides: 4. The CDR3 covers 14 residues. Germline values: CDR1 SGHKS, CDR2 YYEKEE (reference sequence). In DNA form, the CDR3 reads TGTGCCAGCAGCTTCGGGACAGCCCATGAAAAACTGTTTTTT. It yields the protein CASSFGTAHEKLFF.

V gene TRBV20-1 combines with J gene TRBJ2-3; D not certain. The germline CDR1 and CDR2 sequences are DFQATT and SNEGSKA (reference sequence). The length of the CDR3 is 12 residues. Trimming cost V 1 base and J 8 bases, with 10 bases left between them. The CDR3 here is CSARAATGTQYF. The CDR3 DNA reads as TGCAGTGCTAGAGCCGCCACTGGTACGCAGTATTTT.

The chain employs TRBV20-1 and TRBJ2-5, with D possibly being TRBD1 or TRBD2 (5 bases each). CDR1 and CDR2 from the germline V gene are DFQATT and SNEGSKA (reference sequence). V shed 7 bases and J shed 5 bases, with 14 bases lying between them. This CDR3 is built from 12 residues. CDR3 in DNA: TGCAGTGGACGTACGGGACGGGAGACCCAGTACTTC. Amino acid sequence: CSGRTGRETQYF.

This sequence joins TRBV6-1 and TRBJ2-5; D might be TRBD1 or TRBD2, each matching 5 bases. V lost 3 bases to trimming and J lost 5 bases, with 10 bases between them. The CDR3 totals 13 residues. Germline CDR1 is MNHNS and CDR2 is SASEGT. The CDR3 DNA reads TGTGCCAGCAGTGAGGGGGTGGGTGAGACCCAGTACTTC. Amino acids: CASSEGVGETQYF.

The J gene is TRBJ1-1, the V gene TRBV12-5; D not resolved. The CDR3 sequence is 13 residues long. The ends were cut back, 4 bases at V and 4 bases at J, with 10 bases in the middle. The germline gives CDR1 LGHNT, CDR2 FRNRAP. Written as DNA, the CDR3 is TGTGCTAGTGGTTCCGACGGAATCACTGAAGCTTTCTTT. Its translation: CASGSDGITEAFF. The full variable domain, rest sourced from reference TRBV12-5 and TRBJ1-1, is DARVTQTPRHKVTEMGQEVTMRCQPILGHNTVFWYRQTMMQGLELLAYFRNRAPLDDSGMPKDRFSAEMPDATLATLKIQPSEPRDSAVYFCASGSDGITEAFFGQGTRLTVV.

The chain combines TRBV4-3 with TRBJ1-6; TRBD1 agrees at 9 bases. Germline lookup yields CDR1 LGHNA and CDR2 YSLEER. V lost 4 bases and J lost 9; bases outside the gene matches: 7. CDR3 length: 15 residues. CDR3 sequence reads: CASSPRTGDFSPLHF. The CDR3 DNA reads as TGCGCCAGCAGCCCCAGGACAGGGGATTTTTCACCCCTCCACTTT.

This clonotype showed up many times. The V gene is TRBV6-1, the J gene TRBJ2-7; 12 nucleotides agree with TRBD2. Germline CDR1 is MNHNS and CDR2 is SASEGT. CDR3 length equals 15 residues. V trimming: 5 bases; J trimming: 2 bases; junction bases outside the gene matches: 4. CDR3 in DNA: TGTGCCAGCAGTCCGACTAGCGGGAGCGCCTACGAGCAGTACTTC. Translated, it gives CASSPTSGSAYEQYF.

There are many counts of this clonotype. This chain joins TRBV7-6 and TRBJ1-4; no clear D gene. This CDR3 spans 14 amino acids. In germline, CDR1 is SGHVS, CDR2 FNYEAQ. Trimming pared 5 bases from V and 5 bases from J, leaving 12 bases between. The CDR3 region has the DNA TGTGCCAGCAGCCCCGGACGGGAGAATGAAAAACTGTTTTTT. Its protein product is CASSPGRENEKLFF.

The V gene is TRBV10-3, the J gene TRBJ2-2; D ambiguous. The V gene's germline CDR1 is ENHRY and CDR2 SYGVKD. The V and J ends lost 0 bases and 2 bases respectively, with 10 bases between them. This CDR3 has 16 residues. CDR3 residues: CAISESGQQNTGELFF. The DNA for the CDR3 is TGTGCCATCAGTGAGTCCGGGCAGCAAAACACCGGGGAGCTGTTTTTT.

Here the CDR3 reads CASRSSYNSPLHF. CDR3 in DNA: TGTGCCAGCAGGAGCTCCTATAATTCACCCCTCCACTTT. The rearrangement links TRBV2 to TRBJ1-6, with D unclear. Germline lookup yields CDR1 SNHLY and CDR2 FYNNEI. The V end lost 6 bases, the J end lost 0 bases, and 3 bases lay between the germline ends. CDR3 length: 13 amino acids.

This clonotype has more than one count but fewer than ten. This chain connects TRBV3-1 to TRBJ2-1; D may correspond to TRBD1 or TRBD2 (5 bases each). This CDR3 is 14 amino acids long. Trimming removed 0 bases from V and 7 bases from J, with 10 bases in between. CDR1 is LGHDT, CDR2 YNNKEL, per germline (reference sequence). The CDR3 nucleotides read TGTGCCAGCAGCCAAGATTGGGGGTTAAATGAGCAGTTCTTC. Encoded protein: CASSQDWGLNEQFF.

This clonotype was counted a single time. The chain employs TRBV13 and TRBJ1-1; D call uncertain. Between the trimmed V and J ends, which lost 5 bases and 5 bases, there was a span of 12 bases. CDR3 length: 13 amino acids. Germline V gives CDR1 PRHDT, CDR2 FYEKMQ (reference sequence). The CDR3 region has the DNA TGTGCCAGCAGCGCTCCAGGAGGAACTGAAGCTTTCTTT. Translation gives CASSAPGGTEAFF.

For this clonotype: Possible read error: a much larger clone is one base away. V gene TRBV19 combines with J gene TRBJ2-1; D perhaps matches TRBD2 (6 bases). This CDR3 spans 16 amino acids. Per the germline V gene, CDR1 is LNHDA and CDR2 is SQIVND (reference sequence). The CDR3 DNA reads TGTGCCAGTAGTAGAGGCTCGGGAGTCGGCTACGATGAGCAGTTCTTC. It translates to CASSRGSGVGYDEQFF.

V gene TRBV28 combines with J gene TRBJ2-7; 7 bases map to TRBD2. Germline trimming cut 7 bases from V and 4 bases from J; bases unmatched to any gene: 10. Germline assignment: CDR1 MDHEN and CDR2 SYDVKM. This CDR3 spans 14 amino acids. CDR3 in amino acids: CASTNGEGAYEQYF. CDR3 DNA sequence: TGTGCCAGCACGAACGGGGAGGGAGCTTACGAGCAGTACTTC.

In DNA, the CDR3 is TGTGCCAGCAGTGAAGTGGGACGGAGCAATGAGCAGTTCTTC. It codes for CASSEVGRSNEQFF. The chain uses TRBV6-1 and TRBJ2-1; D might be TRBD1 or TRBD2, each matching 5 bases. Trimming left V 1 base short and J 6 bases short, with 10 bases between. CDR1 MNHNS and CDR2 SASEGT come from the germline V gene. CDR3 size: 14 residues.

This clonotype has at least ten counts. J is TRBJ2-3 and V is TRBV6-1, with a weak D call TRBD1 (5 bases). In germline, CDR1 is MNHNS, CDR2 SASEGT. V was clipped by 2 bases and J by 5 bases, with 5 bases between them. CDR3 length equals 12 residues. The CDR3 here is CASSEQGDTQYF. The CDR3 coding sequence is TGTGCCAGCAGTGAACAGGGAGATACGCAGTATTTT.

CDR3 residues: CASSTNSPGNNEQFF. CDR3 DNA sequence: TGTGCCAGCAGTACCAACAGTCCTGGGAACAATGAGCAGTTCTTC. V gene TRBV28 combines with J gene TRBJ2-1; D remains ambiguous. V was clipped by 5 bases and J by 5 bases, with 16 bases between them. The germline V gene has CDR1 MDHEN and CDR2 SYDVKM. CDR3 length: 15 amino acids.

This clonotype has at least ten counts. The rearrangement uses TRBV6-1 and TRBJ2-1, with D tentatively TRBD2 (7 bases). The ends were cut back, 0 bases at V and 5 bases at J, with 8 bases in the middle. This CDR3 spans 14 amino acids. Germline V gene data show CDR1 as MNHNS and CDR2 as SASEGT. CDR3 sequence (DNA): TGTGCCAGCAGTGAAGCGGGGGGGCACAATGAGCAGTTCTTC. It codes for CASSEAGGHNEQFF.